The 8 T cell receptor beta chains presented below share a single source sample, sequenced in a study of blood T cell repertoires in COVID-19. Only in-frame clones appear in the TCRdb table, and some are missing; sequencing was by immunoSEQ multiplex PCR. In the table there are 250,000 to 350,000 clones, 75% to 90% of which are singletons. The sequenced sample was peripheral blood. These receptors were obtained from a woman aged 25 to 39 with active or convalescent COVID-19.

A few counts support this clone. Other nucleotide sequences from this sample produce the same CDR3. The CDR3 is CASSYSRTGGGYGYTF. In DNA, the CDR3 is TGTGCCAGCAGTTACTCTCGGACAGGGGGCGGCTATGGCTACACCTTC. This chain joins TRBV6-5 and TRBJ1-2, with 11 bases aligning to TRBD1. This CDR3 is built from 16 residues. V lost 0 bases, J lost 4 bases, and 4 bases stayed unmatched. The germline V gene encodes CDR1 MNHEY and CDR2 SVGAGI.

V and J are TRBV28 and TRBJ2-1; no reliable D call. V lost 3 bases to trimming and J lost 5 bases, with 8 bases between them. Germline CDR1 and CDR2: MDHEN and SYDVKM. This CDR3 contains 13 residues. In DNA form, the CDR3 reads TGTGCCAGCAGTTTGCGGCGGCACAATGAGCAGTTCTTC. It yields the protein CASSLRRHNEQFF.

The chain joins TRBV28 to TRBJ1-4; D gene uncertain. Germline loops: CDR1 MDHEN, CDR2 SYDVKM. This CDR3 region has 14 residues. The V end lost 7 bases, the J end lost 8 bases, and 17 bases lay between the germline ends. CDR3 in amino acids: CASTSPGIQEKLFF. The CDR3 coding sequence is TGTGCCAGCACCTCGCCCGGGATCCAAGAAAAACTGTTTTTT.

The table lists this clone with a few counts. This chain links TRBV30 with TRBJ1-3, with D tentatively TRBD1 (6 bases). The CDR3 is 15 amino acids. Germline V lookup: CDR1 GTSNPN, CDR2 SVGIG (reference sequence). Between the trimmed V and J ends, which lost 0 bases and 3 bases, there was a span of 12 bases. The CDR3 DNA sequence: TGTGCCTGGAGTGTAAAGTTACAGGGTGGAAACACCATATATTTT. It codes for CAWSVKLQGGNTIYF.

The J gene is TRBJ1-5, the V gene TRBV19, with D possibly being TRBD1 (5 bases). The CDR3 totals 16 residues. Trimming cost V 0 bases and J 0 bases, with 9 bases left between them. The germline V gene has CDR1 LNHDA and CDR2 SQIVND (reference sequence). The CDR3 protein is CASSIDQGTSNQPQHF. The CDR3 nucleotides read TGTGCCAGTAGTATAGATCAGGGAACTAGCAATCAGCCCCAGCATTTT.

The chain combines TRBV3-1 (or the pseudogene TRBV3-2) with TRBJ1-3; D not resolved. The CDR3 contains 14 residues. Germline V gives CDR1 LGHDT, CDR2 YNNKEL (reference sequence). Trimming cost V 3 bases and J 8 bases, with 14 bases left between them. CDR3 DNA: TGTGCCAGCAGCCAGCGACCCTTCCGGGACACCATATATTTT. Amino acid sequence: CASSQRPFRDTIYF.

This clone was seen ten or more times. The chain joins TRBV29-1 to TRBJ1-2; D gene ambiguous. Germline CDR1 reads SQVTM; CDR2 reads ANQGSEA. CDR3 length: 12 amino acids. V lost 3 bases and J lost 5, with 10 bases in between. This CDR3 is CSVDRGLYGYTF. Written as DNA, the CDR3 is TGCAGCGTTGATCGGGGATTATATGGCTACACCTTC.

The rearrangement links TRBV28 to TRBJ2-7, with 7 bases that match TRBD1. There are 14 residues in the CDR3. Germline V CDR1 and CDR2: MDHEN, SYDVKM. Trimming took 7 bases from V and 2 from J; bases not matched to a gene: 8. The CDR3 sequence: CASTQGDRTYEQYF. DNA for the CDR3: TGTGCCAGCACCCAGGGGGACAGAACCTACGAGCAGTACTTC.